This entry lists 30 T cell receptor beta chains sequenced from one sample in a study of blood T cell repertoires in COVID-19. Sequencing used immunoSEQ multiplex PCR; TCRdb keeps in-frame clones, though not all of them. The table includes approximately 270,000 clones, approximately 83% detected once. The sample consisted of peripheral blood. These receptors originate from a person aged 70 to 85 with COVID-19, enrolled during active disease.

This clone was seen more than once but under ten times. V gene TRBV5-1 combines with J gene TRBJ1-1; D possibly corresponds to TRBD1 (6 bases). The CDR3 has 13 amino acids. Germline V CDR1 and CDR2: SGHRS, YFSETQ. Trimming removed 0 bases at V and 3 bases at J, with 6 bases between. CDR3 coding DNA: TGCGCCAGCAGCTTGGCAGGGGACACTGAAGCTTTCTTT. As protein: CASSLAGDTEAFF.

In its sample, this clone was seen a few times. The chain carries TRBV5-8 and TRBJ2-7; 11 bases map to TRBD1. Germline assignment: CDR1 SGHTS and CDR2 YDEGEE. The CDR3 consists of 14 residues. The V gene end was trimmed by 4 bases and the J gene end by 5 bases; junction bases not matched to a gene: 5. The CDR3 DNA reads TGTGCCAGCAGCCGTGGACAGGGGGCCAACGAGCAGTACTTC. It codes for CASSRGQGANEQYF.

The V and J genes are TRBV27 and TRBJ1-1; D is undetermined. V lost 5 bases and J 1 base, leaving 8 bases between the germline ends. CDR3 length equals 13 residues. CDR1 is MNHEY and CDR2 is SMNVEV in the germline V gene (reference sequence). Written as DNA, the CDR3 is TGTGCCAGCAGTCGGCGGGGGAACACTGAAGCTTTCTTT. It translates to CASSRRGNTEAFF.

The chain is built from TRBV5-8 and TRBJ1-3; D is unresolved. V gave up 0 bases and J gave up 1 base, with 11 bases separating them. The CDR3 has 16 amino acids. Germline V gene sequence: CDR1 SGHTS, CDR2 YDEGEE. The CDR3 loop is CASSLGVALSGNTIYF. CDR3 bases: TGTGCCAGCAGCTTGGGTGTAGCCTTATCTGGAAACACCATATATTTT.

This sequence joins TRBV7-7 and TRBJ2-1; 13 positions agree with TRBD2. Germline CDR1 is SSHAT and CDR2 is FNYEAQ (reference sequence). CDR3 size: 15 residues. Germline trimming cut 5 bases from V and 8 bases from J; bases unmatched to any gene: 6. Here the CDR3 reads CASSAGLAGVHEQFF. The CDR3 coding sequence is TGTGCCAGCAGCGCCGGACTAGCGGGAGTGCATGAGCAGTTCTTC.

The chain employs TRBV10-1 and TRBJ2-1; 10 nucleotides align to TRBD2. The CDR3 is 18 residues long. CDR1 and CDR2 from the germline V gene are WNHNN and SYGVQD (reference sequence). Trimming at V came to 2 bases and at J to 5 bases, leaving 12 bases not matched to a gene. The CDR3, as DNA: TGCGCCAGCAGTGAGGGAGCCGCTAGCGGGAGAGGCCACAATGAGCAGTTCTTC. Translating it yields CASSEGAASGRGHNEQFF.

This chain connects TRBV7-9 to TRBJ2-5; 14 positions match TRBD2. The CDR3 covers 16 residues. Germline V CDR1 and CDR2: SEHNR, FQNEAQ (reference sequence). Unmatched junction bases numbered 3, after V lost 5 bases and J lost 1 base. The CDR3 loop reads CASSRTSGGIQETQYF. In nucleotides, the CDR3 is TGTGCCAGCAGCCGGACTAGCGGGGGGATCCAAGAGACCCAGTACTTC.

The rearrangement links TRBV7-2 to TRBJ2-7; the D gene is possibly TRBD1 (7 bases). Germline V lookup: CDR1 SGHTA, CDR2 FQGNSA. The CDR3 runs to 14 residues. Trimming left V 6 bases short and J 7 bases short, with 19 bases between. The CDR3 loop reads CASSTRRQGGEQYF. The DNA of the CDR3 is TGTGCCAGCAGTACCCGCCGCCAGGGGGGAGAGCAGTACTTC.

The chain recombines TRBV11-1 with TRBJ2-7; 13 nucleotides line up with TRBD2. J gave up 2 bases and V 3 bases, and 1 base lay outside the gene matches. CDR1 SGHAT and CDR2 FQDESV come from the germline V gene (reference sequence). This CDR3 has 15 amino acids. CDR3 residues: CASSFGTSGAYEQYF. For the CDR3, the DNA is TGTGCCAGCAGCTTCGGGACTAGCGGGGCCTACGAGCAGTACTTC.

The DNA of the CDR3 is TGTGCCAGCAGCGCCCGGGGACAGTCCTACGAGCAGTACTTC. This translates into CASSARGQSYEQYF. The chain carries TRBV9 and TRBJ2-7; 7 positions agree with TRBD1. V lost 3 bases, J lost 1 base, and 4 bases stayed unmatched. Germline V lookup: CDR1 SGDLS, CDR2 YYNGEE. This CDR3 contains 14 residues.

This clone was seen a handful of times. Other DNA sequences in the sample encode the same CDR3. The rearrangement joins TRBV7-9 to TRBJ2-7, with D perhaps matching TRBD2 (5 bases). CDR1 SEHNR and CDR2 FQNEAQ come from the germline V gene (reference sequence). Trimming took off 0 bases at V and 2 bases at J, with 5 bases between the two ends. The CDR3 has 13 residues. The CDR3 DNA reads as TGTGCCAGCAGCTTAGCCGGGGCCTACGAGCAGTACTTC. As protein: CASSLAGAYEQYF.

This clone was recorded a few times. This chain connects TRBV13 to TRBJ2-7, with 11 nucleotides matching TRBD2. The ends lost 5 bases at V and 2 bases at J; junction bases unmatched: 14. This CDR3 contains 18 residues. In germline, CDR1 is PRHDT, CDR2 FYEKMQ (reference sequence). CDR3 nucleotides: TGTGCCAGCAGCCCGGGACTAGCGGATAAATTCAATACCTACGAGCAGTACTTC. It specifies CASSPGLADKFNTYEQYF.

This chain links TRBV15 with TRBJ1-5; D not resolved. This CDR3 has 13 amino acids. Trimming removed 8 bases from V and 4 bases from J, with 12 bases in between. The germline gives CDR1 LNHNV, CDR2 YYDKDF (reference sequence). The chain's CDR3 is CATGSAGNQPQHF. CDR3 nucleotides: TGTGCCACCGGTAGCGCAGGAAATCAGCCCCAGCATTTT. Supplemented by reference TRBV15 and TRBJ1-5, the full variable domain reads DAMVIQNPRYQVTQFGKPVTLSCSQTLNHNVMYWYQQKSSQAPKLLFHYYDKDFNNEADTPDNFQSRRPNTSFCFLDIRSPGLGDTAMYLCATGSAGNQPQHFGDGTRLSIL.

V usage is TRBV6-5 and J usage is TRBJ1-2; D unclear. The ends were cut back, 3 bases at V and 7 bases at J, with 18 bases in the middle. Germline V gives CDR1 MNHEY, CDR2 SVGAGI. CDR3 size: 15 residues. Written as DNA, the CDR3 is TGTGCCAGCAGTTATAGAGGGTTCGTTCAGGTTGGCTACACCTTC. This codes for CASSYRGFVQVGYTF.

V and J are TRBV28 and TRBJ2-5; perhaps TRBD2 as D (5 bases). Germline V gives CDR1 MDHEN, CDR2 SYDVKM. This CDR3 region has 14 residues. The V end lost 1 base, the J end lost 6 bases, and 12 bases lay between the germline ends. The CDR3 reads CASSLFSGIQTQYF. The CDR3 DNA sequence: TGTGCCAGCAGTTTATTTTCGGGGATACAGACCCAGTACTTC. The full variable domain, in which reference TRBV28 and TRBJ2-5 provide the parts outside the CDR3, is DVKVTQSSRYLVKRTGEKVFLECVQDMDHENMFWYRQDPGLGLRLIYFSYDVKMKEKGDIPEGYSVSREKKERFSLILESASTNQTSMYLCASSLFSGIQTQYFGPGTRLLVL.

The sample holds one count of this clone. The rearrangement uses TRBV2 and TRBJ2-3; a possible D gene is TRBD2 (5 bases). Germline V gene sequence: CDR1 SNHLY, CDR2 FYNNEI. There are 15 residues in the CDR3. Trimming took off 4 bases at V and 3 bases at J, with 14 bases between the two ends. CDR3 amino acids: CASSVLDRPTDTQYF. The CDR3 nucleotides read TGTGCCAGCAGTGTACTAGACCGCCCTACAGATACGCAGTATTTT.

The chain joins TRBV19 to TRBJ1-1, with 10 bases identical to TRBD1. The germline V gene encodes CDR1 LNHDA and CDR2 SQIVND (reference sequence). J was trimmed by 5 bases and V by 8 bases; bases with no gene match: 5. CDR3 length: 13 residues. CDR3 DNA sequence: TGTGCCAGTGGACAGGGGGTTGGGACTGAAGCTTTCTTT. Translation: CASGQGVGTEAFF.

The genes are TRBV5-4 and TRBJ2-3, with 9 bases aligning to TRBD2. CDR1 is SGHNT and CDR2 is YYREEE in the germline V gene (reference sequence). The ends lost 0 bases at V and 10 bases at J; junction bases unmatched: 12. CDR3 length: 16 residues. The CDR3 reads CASSLASGTSPGAQYF. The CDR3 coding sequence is TGTGCCAGCAGCTTGGCTAGCGGGACCTCGCCGGGCGCGCAGTATTTT.

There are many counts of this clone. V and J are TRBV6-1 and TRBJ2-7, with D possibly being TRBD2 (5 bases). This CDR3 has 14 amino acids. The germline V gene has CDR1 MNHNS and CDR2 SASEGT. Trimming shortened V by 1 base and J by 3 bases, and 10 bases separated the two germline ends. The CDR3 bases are TGTGCCAGCAGTGAAGGAGTCGAGGGCTACGAGCAGTACTTC. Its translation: CASSEGVEGYEQYF.

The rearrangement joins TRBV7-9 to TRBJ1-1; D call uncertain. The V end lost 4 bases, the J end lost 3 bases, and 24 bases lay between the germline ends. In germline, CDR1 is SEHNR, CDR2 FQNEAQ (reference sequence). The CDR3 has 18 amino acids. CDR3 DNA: TGTGCCAGCAGCTCATTCGGCGGGAGATCCCAGGAGGACACTGAAGCTTTCTTT. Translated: CASSSFGGRSQEDTEAFF.

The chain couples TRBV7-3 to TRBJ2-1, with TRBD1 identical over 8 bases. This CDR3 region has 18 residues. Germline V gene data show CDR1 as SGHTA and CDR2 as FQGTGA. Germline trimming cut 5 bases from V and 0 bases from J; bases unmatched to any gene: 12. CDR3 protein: CASSRQVGQASSYNEQFF. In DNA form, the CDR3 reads TGTGCCAGCAGCCGCCAGGTGGGACAGGCCAGCTCCTACAATGAGCAGTTCTTC.

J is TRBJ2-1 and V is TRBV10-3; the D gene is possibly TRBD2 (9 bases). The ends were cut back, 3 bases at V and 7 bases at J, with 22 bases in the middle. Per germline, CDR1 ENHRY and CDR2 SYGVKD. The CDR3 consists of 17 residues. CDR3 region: CAISELDRGLAGNEQFF. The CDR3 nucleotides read TGTGCCATCAGTGAACTAGACAGGGGACTAGCTGGGAATGAGCAGTTCTTC.

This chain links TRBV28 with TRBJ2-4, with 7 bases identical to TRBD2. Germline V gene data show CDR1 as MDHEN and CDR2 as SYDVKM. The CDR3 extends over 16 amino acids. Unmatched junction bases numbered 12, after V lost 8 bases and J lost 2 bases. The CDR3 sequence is CASFSFAGATKNIQYF. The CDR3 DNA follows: TGTGCCAGCTTCAGTTTCGCGGGAGCAACCAAAAACATTCAGTACTTC.

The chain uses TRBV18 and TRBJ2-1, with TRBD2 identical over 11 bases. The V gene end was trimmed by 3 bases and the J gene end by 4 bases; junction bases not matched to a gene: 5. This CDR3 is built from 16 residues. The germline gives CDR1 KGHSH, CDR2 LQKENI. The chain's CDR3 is CASSPKGLADYNEQFF. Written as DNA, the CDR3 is TGTGCCAGCTCACCTAAGGGACTAGCGGATTACAATGAGCAGTTCTTC.

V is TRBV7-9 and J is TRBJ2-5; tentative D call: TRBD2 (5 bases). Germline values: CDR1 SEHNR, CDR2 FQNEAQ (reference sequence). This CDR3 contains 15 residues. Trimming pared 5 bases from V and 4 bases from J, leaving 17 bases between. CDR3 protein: CASSIATGVGETQYF. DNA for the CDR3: TGTGCCAGCAGCATCGCAACCGGGGTCGGAGAGACCCAGTACTTC.

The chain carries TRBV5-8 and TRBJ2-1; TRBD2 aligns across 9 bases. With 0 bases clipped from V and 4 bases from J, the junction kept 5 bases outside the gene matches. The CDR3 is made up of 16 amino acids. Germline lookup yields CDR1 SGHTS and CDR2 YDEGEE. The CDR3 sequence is CASSLEAGGTYNEQFF. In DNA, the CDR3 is TGTGCCAGCAGCTTGGAGGCGGGAGGGACATACAATGAGCAGTTCTTC.

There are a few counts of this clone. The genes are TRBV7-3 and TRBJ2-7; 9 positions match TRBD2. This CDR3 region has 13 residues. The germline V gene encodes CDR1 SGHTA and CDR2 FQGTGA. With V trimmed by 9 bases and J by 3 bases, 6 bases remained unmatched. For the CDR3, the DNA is TGTGCCAGTAGTAAAGCGGGGGGCTACGAGCAGTACTTC. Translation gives CASSKAGGYEQYF.

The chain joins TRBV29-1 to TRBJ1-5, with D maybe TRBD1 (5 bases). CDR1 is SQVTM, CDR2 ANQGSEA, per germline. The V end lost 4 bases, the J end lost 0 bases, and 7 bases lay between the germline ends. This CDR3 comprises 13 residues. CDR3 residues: CSVAGDSNQPQHF. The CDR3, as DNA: TGCAGCGTTGCGGGGGATAGCAATCAGCCCCAGCATTTT. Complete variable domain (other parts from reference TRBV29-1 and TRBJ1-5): SAVISQKPSRDICQRGTSLTIQCQVDSQVTMMFWYRQQPGQSLTLIATANQGSEATYESGFVIDKFPISRPNLTFSTLTVSNMSPEDSSIYLCSVAGDSNQPQHFGDGTRLSIL.

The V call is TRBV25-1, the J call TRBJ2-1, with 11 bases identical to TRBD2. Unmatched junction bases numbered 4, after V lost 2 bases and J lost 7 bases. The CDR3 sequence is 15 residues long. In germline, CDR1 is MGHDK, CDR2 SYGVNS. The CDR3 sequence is CASSEGLAGGNEQFF. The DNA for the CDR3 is TGTGCCAGCAGTGAAGGGCTAGCGGGGGGAAATGAGCAGTTCTTC.

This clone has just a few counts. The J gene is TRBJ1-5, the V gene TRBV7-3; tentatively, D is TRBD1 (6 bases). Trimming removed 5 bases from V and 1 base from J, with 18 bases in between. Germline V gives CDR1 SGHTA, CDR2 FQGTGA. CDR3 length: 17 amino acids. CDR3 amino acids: CASSDKAGGGSNQPQHF. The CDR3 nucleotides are TGTGCCAGCAGCGATAAGGCTGGGGGCGGAAGCAATCAGCCCCAGCATTTT.